This T cell receptor beta chain was sequenced during a study of blood T cell repertoires in COVID-19. As processed by the authors: Reference gene primer amplification in the assay estimated nucleated cell counts. Sequenced by immunoSEQ multiplex PCR; TCRdb stores in-frame clones only, minus some. V and J calls and clone size are as listed in that table; D and trimming were resolved from the DNA. The sample yields 200,000 to 250,000 clones, roughly four fifths seen once. Trimming removed 0 bases from V and 8 bases from J; junction bases left unmatched: 12. Germline values: CDR1 MNHGY, CDR2 SVAAGI. The CDR3 consists of 16 residues.

The clonotype comes from a woman aged 50 to 60 who had been exposed to COVID-19. V and J are TRBV6-9 and TRBJ1-2; 7 bases are a match to TRBD1. Sequenced: PBMCs or T cells enriched from blood (not recorded which). The CDR3 loop is CASSYSRGQSRGGYTF. Written as DNA, the CDR3 is TGTGCCAGCAGTTATTCCCGGGGACAGAGTCGTGGAGGCTACACCTTC.